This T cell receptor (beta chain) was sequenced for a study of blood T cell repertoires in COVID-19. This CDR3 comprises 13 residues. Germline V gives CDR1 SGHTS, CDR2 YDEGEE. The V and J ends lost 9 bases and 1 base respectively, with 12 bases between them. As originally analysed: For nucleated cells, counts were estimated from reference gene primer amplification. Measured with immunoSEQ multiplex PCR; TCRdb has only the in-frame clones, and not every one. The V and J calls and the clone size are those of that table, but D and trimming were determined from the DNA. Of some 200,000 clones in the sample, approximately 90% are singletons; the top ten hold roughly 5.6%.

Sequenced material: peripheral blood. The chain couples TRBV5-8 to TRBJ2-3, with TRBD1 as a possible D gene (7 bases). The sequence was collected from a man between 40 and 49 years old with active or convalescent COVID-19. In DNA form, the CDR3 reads TGTGCCAAAGGGGGGACAGGCACAGATACGCAGTATTTT. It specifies CAKGGTGTDTQYF.